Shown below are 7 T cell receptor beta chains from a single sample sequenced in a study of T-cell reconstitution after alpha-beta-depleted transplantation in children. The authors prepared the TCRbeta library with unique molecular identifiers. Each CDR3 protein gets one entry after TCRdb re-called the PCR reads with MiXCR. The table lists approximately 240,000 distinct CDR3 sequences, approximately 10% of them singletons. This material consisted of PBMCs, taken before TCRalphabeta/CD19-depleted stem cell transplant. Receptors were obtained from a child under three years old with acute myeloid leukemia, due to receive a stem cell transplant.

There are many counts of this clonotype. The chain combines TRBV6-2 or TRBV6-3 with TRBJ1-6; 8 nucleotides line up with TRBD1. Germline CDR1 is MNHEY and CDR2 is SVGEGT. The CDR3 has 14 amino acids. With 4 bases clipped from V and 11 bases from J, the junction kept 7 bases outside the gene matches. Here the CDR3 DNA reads TGTGCCAGCAGTTCGGACAGGGTTTCCGCACCCCTCCACTTT. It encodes CASSSDRVSAPLHF.

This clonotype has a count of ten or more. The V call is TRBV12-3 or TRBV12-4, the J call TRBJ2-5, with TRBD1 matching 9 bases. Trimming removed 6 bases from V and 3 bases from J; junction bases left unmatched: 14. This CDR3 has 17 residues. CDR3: CASSNQIGTGLEETQYF. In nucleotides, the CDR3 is TGTGCCAGCAGCAATCAAATCGGGACAGGGTTGGAAGAGACCCAGTACTTC.

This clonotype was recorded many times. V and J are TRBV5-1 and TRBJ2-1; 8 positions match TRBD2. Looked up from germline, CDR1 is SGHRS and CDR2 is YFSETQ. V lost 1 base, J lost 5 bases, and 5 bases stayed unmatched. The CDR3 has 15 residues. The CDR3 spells CASSLSGSIHNEQFF. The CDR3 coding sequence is TGCGCCAGCAGCTTGAGCGGGAGTATCCACAATGAGCAGTTCTTC.

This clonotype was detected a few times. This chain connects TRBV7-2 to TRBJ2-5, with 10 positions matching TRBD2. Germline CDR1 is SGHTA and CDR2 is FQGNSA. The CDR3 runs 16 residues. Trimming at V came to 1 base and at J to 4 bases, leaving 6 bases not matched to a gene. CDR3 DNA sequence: TGTGCCAGCAGCTTAGACAGCGGGAGGGCCGGAGAGACCCAGTACTTC. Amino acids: CASSLDSGRAGETQYF.

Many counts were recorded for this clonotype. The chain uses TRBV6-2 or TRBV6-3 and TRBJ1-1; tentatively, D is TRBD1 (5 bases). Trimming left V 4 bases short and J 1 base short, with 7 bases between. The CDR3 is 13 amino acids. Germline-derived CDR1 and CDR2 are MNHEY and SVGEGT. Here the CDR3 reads CASSSGWNTEAFF. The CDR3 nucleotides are TGTGCCAGCAGTTCAGGGTGGAACACTGAAGCTTTCTTT.

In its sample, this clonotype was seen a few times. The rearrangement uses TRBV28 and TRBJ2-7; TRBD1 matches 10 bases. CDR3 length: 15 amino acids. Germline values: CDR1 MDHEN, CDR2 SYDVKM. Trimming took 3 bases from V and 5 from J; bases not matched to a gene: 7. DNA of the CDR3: TGTGCCAGCAGTTTCTCCGGGACAGGGGTTGACGAGCAGTACTTC. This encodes CASSFSGTGVDEQYF. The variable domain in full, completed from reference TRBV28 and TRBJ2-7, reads DVKVTQSSRYLVKRTGEKVFLECVQDMDHENMFWYRQDPGLGLRLIYFSYDVKMKEKGDIPEGYSVSREKKERFSLILESASTNQTSMYLCASSFSGTGVDEQYFGPGTRLTVT.

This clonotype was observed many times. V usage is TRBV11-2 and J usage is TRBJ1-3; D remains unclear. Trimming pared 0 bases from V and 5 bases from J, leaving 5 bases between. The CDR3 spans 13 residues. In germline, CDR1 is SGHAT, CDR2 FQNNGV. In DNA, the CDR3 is TGTGCCAGCAGCTTAGAACAGAGAAACACCATATATTTT. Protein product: CASSLEQRNTIYF.